These T cell receptor beta chains were read from a single sample in a study of neurological immune-mediated disorders. TCRdb independently ran MiXCR on the 5' RACE reads; one entry per CDR3 protein. Here the sample spans tens of thousands of distinct CDR3 sequences, about 10% being singletons. Sequencing used PBMCs. Receptor source: a male donor with HTLV-1-associated myelopathy (HAM/TSP). Each CDR3 is given with its conserved first and last residue. The D gene is left open where the match is weak. Size tells how often a clone was seen (once, few, many) or the class of an expanded clone, and some rows leave it out.

>TRBJ1-6|many|TRBV6-1|TRBD1
TGTGCCAGCAGTGCCGGGACAGGGTATTCACCCCTCCACTTT
CASSAGTGYSPLHF
>TRBJ2-5|many|TRBV5-1|.
TGCGCCAGCAGCTTGGGCGGGGTCGTGGGGGAGACCCAGTACTTC
CASSLGGVVGETQYF
>TRBJ1-4|many|TRBV11-3|TRBD1
TGTGCCAGCAGTTTGGGGACAGCAACTAATGAAAAACTGTTTTTT
CASSLGTATNEKLFF
>TRBJ2-3|many|TRBV5-4|TRBD1
TGTGCCAGCGCTCGGGACAGCCGCACAGATACGCAGTATTTT
CASARDSRTDTQYF
>TRBJ1-1|many|TRBV7-9|.
TGTGCCAGCAGCTCCGACAACAGGAACACTGAAGCTTTCTTT
CASSSDNRNTEAFF
>TRBJ2-7|many|TRBV28|.
TGTGCCAGCAGTCCGCCGGCCCTATACGAGCAGTACTTC
CASSPPALYEQYF
>TRBJ1-4|many|TRBV5-1|.
TGCGCCAGCAGCCCCCAGACCTCCGGCAGGGAAAAACTGTTTTTT
CASSPQTSGREKLFF
>TRBJ2-7|many|TRBV5-1|.
TGCGCCAGCAGCTTGGACCTTTGGGGTCTCAACTTC
CASSLDLWGLNF
>TRBJ2-3|many|TRBV7-2|.
TGTGCCAGCAGCCCCGCCGGGACCCGCACAGATACGCAGTATTTT
CASSPAGTRTDTQYF
>TRBJ2-5|many|TRBV12-3/TRBV12-4|.
TGTGCCAGCAGTAGCCAGTCGGAGACCCAGTACTTC
CASSSQSETQYF
>TRBJ2-7|many|TRBV20-1|.
TGCAGTGCTAGGTCCGAGGGCGGCTACGAGCAGTACTTC
CSARSEGGYEQYF
>TRBJ2-1|few|TRBV7-6|.
TGTGCCAGCAGCTCCCGGGACAATGAGCAGTTCTTC
CASSSRDNEQFF
>TRBJ2-1|.|TRBV9|TRBD1
TGTGCCAGCAGTAAGACAGGGGCCGGCGGAGTCTACAATGAGCAGTTCTTC
CASSKTGAGGVYNEQFF
>TRBJ1-5|many|TRBV5-1|.
TGCGCCAGCAGCCCGGGGTCGGGGGACGTTGGCAATCAGCCCCAGCATTTT
CASSPGSGDVGNQPQHF
>TRBJ2-7|many|TRBV5-1|TRBD1
TGCGCCAGCAGCTTGTCGGGACAGGGACCCTACGAGCAGTACTTC
CASSLSGQGPYEQYF
>TRBJ2-3|many|TRBV6-2/TRBV6-3|TRBD2
TGTGCCAGCAGTTTCGGGGGGGCCGCAGATACGCAGTATTTT
CASSFGGAADTQYF
>TRBJ1-1|many|TRBV5-1|.
TGCGCCAGCAGCGGACGTGGGGCGCCGACTGAAGCTTTCTTT
CASSGRGAPTEAFF